Shown below are 26 T cell receptor beta chains from a single sample sequenced in a study of CXCR3-negative and CXCR3-positive naive CD8 T cells. UMI-tagged TRB cDNA libraries were built via 5' RACE. TCRdb processed the 5' RACE reads again and assigns one entry to each CDR3 protein, with no DNA. This sample contains about 130,000 distinct CDR3 sequences. The sample comprised naive CXCR3- CD8+ T cells from blood. As for subset: CD45RO-CCR7+CD27+CD95- naive CD8+ T cells lacking CXCR3 (TNR3-). The receptor set was obtained from a human donor in good health. Some clones in this sample may be carry-over from other donors' samples.

CDR3 residues: CSVYGGSTGNTIYF. V is TRBV29-1 and J is TRBJ1-3; there is no DNA to check the TCRdb D call of TRBD1. Germline V gene sequence: CDR1 SQVTM, CDR2 ANQGSEA. The CDR3 sequence is 14 residues long.

V and J are TRBV7-9 and TRBJ2-5. The length of the CDR3 is 12 residues. Germline-derived CDR1 and CDR2 are SEHNR and FQNEAQ (reference sequence). This CDR3 is CASSGKQETQYF.

The chain employs TRBV7-9 and TRBJ2-7; the TCRdb D gene call, TRBD1, has no DNA to confirm it. The CDR3 loop spans 13 amino acids. Per germline, CDR1 SEHNR and CDR2 FQNEAQ (reference sequence). The CDR3 spells CASSGTASYEQYF. The complete variable domain, with remaining parts taken from reference TRBV7-9 and TRBJ2-7, reads DTGVSQNPRHKITKRGQNVTFRCDPISEHNRLYWYRQTLGQGPEFLTYFQNEAQLEKSRLLSDRFSAERPKGSFSTLEIQRTEQGDSAMYLCASSGTASYEQYFGPGTRLTVT.

The chain uses TRBV2 and TRBJ1-3. The length of the CDR3 is 14 residues. Germline lookup yields CDR1 SNHLY and CDR2 FYNNEI. CDR3 protein: CASRIRDLGNTIYF.

V gene TRBV29-1 combines with J gene TRBJ2-1; as DNA is missing, the TRBD1 call by TCRdb cannot be tested. This CDR3 comprises 13 residues. Germline-derived CDR1 and CDR2 are SQVTM and ANQGSEA. This CDR3 reads CSGTGTENNEQFF.

This chain connects TRBV28 to TRBJ2-3; with no DNA, the TCRdb D assignment of TRBD1 cannot be verified. Per germline, CDR1 MDHEN and CDR2 SYDVKM. This CDR3 region has 15 residues. CDR3 region: CASSLERPSTDTQYF.

J is TRBJ2-2 and V is TRBV14; TCRdb's D call of TRBD1 is untestable without DNA. The CDR3 covers 17 residues. Germline lookup yields CDR1 SGHDN and CDR2 FVKESK. CDR3 loop: CASSHYYGTGFAGELFF.

The chain couples TRBV20-1 to TRBJ2-2; with no DNA, the TCRdb D assignment of TRBD2 cannot be verified. The V gene's germline CDR1 is DFQATT and CDR2 SNEGSKA (reference sequence). This CDR3 spans 15 amino acids. The CDR3 loop reads CSARRGGRDTGELFF.

The rearrangement uses TRBV4-1 and TRBJ2-7. This CDR3 is built from 13 residues. Germline values: CDR1 MGHRA, CDR2 YSYEKL. The chain's CDR3 is CASSQDLRDEQYF.

The CDR3 loop reads CASSPIWGLAGGEQFF. V is TRBV7-2 and J is TRBJ2-1; the TRBD2 assignment by TCRdb is unverifiable without DNA. Germline CDR1 SGHTA, CDR2 FQGNSA. The CDR3 spans 16 residues.

The gene calls are TRBV29-1 and TRBJ2-7; the TCRdb call, TRBD1, lacks DNA for checking. The CDR3 loop spans 15 amino acids. Looked up from germline, CDR1 is SQVTM and CDR2 is ANQGSEA. CDR3 sequence: CSVEGRAGSSYEQYF.

The V gene is TRBV7-6, the J gene TRBJ2-1; lacking DNA, the TRBD1 call made by TCRdb goes unchecked. From germline, CDR1 is SGHVS and CDR2 FNYEAQ. CDR3 length equals 16 residues. CDR3 sequence reads: CASSLSNRGPYNEQFF.

The rearrangement links TRBV11-2 to TRBJ2-4; without DNA, the TCRdb call of TRBD1 cannot be checked. This CDR3 region has 17 residues. CDR1 is SGHAT and CDR2 is FQNNGV in the germline V gene. This CDR3 reads CASSHYLSTQGEDIQYF.

The rearrangement joins TRBV5-5 to TRBJ2-7; lacking DNA, the TRBD1 call made by TCRdb goes unchecked. From germline, CDR1 is SGHKS and CDR2 YYEKEE (reference sequence). The CDR3 is 17 amino acids. The CDR3 is CASSLGMRERLSYEQYF. Full variable domain (outside the CDR3, taken from reference TRBV5-5 and TRBJ2-7): DAGVTQSPTHLIKTRGQQVTLRCSPISGHKSVSWYQQVLGQGPQFIFQYYEKEERGRGNFPDRFSARQFPNYSSELNVNALLLGDSALYLCASSLGMRERLSYEQYFGPGTRLTVT.

V gene TRBV20-1 combines with J gene TRBJ2-3; absent DNA, TCRdb's TRBD1 call cannot be checked. The CDR3 runs 18 residues. The germline gives CDR1 DFQATT, CDR2 SNEGSKA (reference sequence). This CDR3 reads CSARDDLVGRGRTDTQYF.

This chain uses TRBV7-9 with TRBJ1-5. Per germline, CDR1 SEHNR and CDR2 FQNEAQ (reference sequence). CDR3 length equals 14 residues. The chain's CDR3 is CASSLGGDRQPQHF. The full variable domain, with the rest looked up from reference TRBV7-9 and TRBJ1-5, is DTGVSQNPRHKITKRGQNVTFRCDPISEHNRLYWYRQTLGQGPEFLTYFQNEAQLEKSRLLSDRFSAERPKGSFSTLEIQRTEQGDSAMYLCASSLGGDRQPQHFGDGTRLSIL.

This rearrangement joins TRBV7-9 to TRBJ2-1; the D call of TRBD1 rests on TCRdb alone, since no DNA is present to check it. There are 14 residues in the CDR3. Germline V CDR1 and CDR2: SEHNR, FQNEAQ (reference sequence). CDR3 loop: CASSLGQVYNEKFF.

The chain couples TRBV7-9 to TRBJ1-1. The CDR3 covers 15 residues. The germline gives CDR1 SEHNR, CDR2 FQNEAQ (reference sequence). CDR3 amino acids: CASSLGGGRNTEAFF. The whole variable domain, filled in from reference TRBV7-9 and TRBJ1-1, reads DTGVSQNPRHKITKRGQNVTFRCDPISEHNRLYWYRQTLGQGPEFLTYFQNEAQLEKSRLLSDRFSAERPKGSFSTLEIQRTEQGDSAMYLCASSLGGGRNTEAFFGQGTRLTVV.

The CDR3 spells CASSRGAGEGTDTQYF. V usage is TRBV4-2 and J usage is TRBJ2-3; TCRdb's D gene call, TRBD2, goes unchecked for lack of DNA. Germline V CDR1 and CDR2: LGHNA, YNFKEQ. This CDR3 is 16 amino acids long.

The rearrangement links TRBV4-3 to TRBJ2-7. This CDR3 is built from 14 residues. CDR1 is LGHNA and CDR2 is YSLEER in the germline V gene. The CDR3 loop reads CASSQDRQVLEQYF.

J is TRBJ2-1 and V is TRBV29-1; TCRdb gives TRBD2 as the D gene, but with no DNA this cannot be confirmed. This CDR3 region has 16 residues. Germline assignment: CDR1 SQVTM and CDR2 ANQGSEA. This chain's CDR3 is CSVMWTSGSSYNEQFF.

This chain uses TRBV7-9 with TRBJ1-2; TCRdb returns TRBD1, unconfirmable since there is no DNA. The CDR3 extends over 18 amino acids. The germline V gene has CDR1 SEHNR and CDR2 FQNEAQ (reference sequence). CDR3 protein: CASSPGAGQGAVGYGYTF. The full variable domain, in which reference TRBV7-9 and TRBJ1-2 provide the parts outside the CDR3, is DTGVSQNPRHKITKRGQNVTFRCDPISEHNRLYWYRQTLGQGPEFLTYFQNEAQLEKSRLLSDRFSAERPKGSFSTLEIQRTEQGDSAMYLCASSPGAGQGAVGYGYTFGSGTRLTVV.

This sequence joins TRBV23-1 and TRBJ1-6; as DNA is missing, the TRBD1 call by TCRdb cannot be tested. TRBV23-1 is identified as an open reading frame with a role that is uncertain. The CDR3 is 16 amino acids. The CDR3 is CASSQEGFVPTAGLHF.

This chain links TRBV7-3 with TRBJ2-5; lacking DNA, the TRBD2 call made by TCRdb goes unchecked. Germline CDR1 and CDR2: SGHTA and FQGTGA. This CDR3 contains 14 residues. CDR3: CARFWGVEEETQYF.

The genes are TRBV12-3 or TRBV12-4 and TRBJ2-1; lacking DNA, the TRBD2 call made by TCRdb goes unchecked. This CDR3 region has 21 residues. CDR3 in amino acids: CASSSPTRLAGPPSSYNEQFF.

The genes are TRBV4-1 and TRBJ1-1; TCRdb picks TRBD1, but there is no DNA to check that call. The CDR3 consists of 16 residues. Germline loops: CDR1 MGHRA, CDR2 YSYEKL. The CDR3 here is CASSPLGTGNGLLAFF.